Sequencing of this TCR beta chain was carried out in a study of metastatic and nonmetastatic thyroid tumors. Across the whole study: Where malignant and benign thyroid patients were concerned, repertoires were compared across blood and tumor or nodule tissue. Findings and limits, study-wide: For both blood and tumor, malignant thyroid tumors reportedly showed significantly higher TCR beta diversity than benign nodules did.

In the authors' workflow: Built for papillary thyroid cancer, a distant-metastasis classifier drew on CDR3 differences across clinicopathological groups. Via MiXCR, TCRdb re-called the PCR reads. These V and J calls originate from TCRdb's pipeline instead of the authors' own analysis. The sample yields over 45,000 clones, about 20% seen once. The germline gives CDR1 MDHEN, CDR2 SYDVKM. Trimming took 4 bases from V and 3 from J; bases not matched to a gene: 10. CDR3 length equals 16 residues. Patients underwent thyroid surgery, and none had received any treatment before it. On this clone itself: As yet, its antigen is unknown. A much more abundant neighbour one base away suggests this may be a read error.

The TCR sequence derives from a male donor with papillary thyroid cancer or a benign thyroid nodule (not recorded which). Some clones in this sample may be carry-over from other donors' samples. Specimen: blood. The chain couples TRBV28 to TRBJ2-7; 9 bases agree with TRBD2. Here the CDR3 DNA reads TGTGCCAGCAGTTCCAACTTAGCGGGAGATAGCTACGAGCAGTACTTC. Its translation: CASSSNLAGDSYEQYF. Variable domain in full (rest from reference TRBV28 and TRBJ2-7): DVKVTQSSRYLVKRTGEKVFLECVQDMDHENMFWYRQDPGLGLRLIYFSYDVKMKEKGDIPEGYSVSREKKERFSLILESASTNQTSMYLCASSSNLAGDSYEQYFGPGTRLTVT.